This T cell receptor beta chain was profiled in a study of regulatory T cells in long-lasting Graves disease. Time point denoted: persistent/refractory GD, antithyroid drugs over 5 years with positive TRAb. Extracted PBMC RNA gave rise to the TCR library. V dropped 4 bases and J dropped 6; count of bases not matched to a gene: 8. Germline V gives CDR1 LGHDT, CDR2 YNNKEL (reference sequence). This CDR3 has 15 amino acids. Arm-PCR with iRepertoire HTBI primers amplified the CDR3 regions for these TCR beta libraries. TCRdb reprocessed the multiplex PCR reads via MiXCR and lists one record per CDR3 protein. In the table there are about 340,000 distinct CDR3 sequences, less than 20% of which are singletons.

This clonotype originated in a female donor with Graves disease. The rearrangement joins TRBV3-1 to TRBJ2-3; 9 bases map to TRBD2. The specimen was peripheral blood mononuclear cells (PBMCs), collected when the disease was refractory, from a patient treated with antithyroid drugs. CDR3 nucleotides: TGTGCCAGCAGCCTAGAGACTAGCGGCGTGGATACGCAGTATTTT. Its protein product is CASSLETSGVDTQYF.